Sequencing of this TCR beta chain was carried out in a study of PD-1 blockade in classical Hodgkin lymphoma. Repertoires were generated with immunoSEQ multiplex PCR, while TCRdb's copy carries only in-frame clones and drops some. The table has more than 20,000 clones, roughly 70% seen once. The time point was: cycle 4 day 1 (C4D1), after less than 7 weeks of nivolumab. The patients all showed relapse after autologous stem cell transplantation, while their brentuximab vedotin exposure varied. The best responses consisted of complete response, partial response or progressive disease. Looked up from germline, CDR1 is SGHNT and CDR2 is YYREEE (reference sequence). V lost 4 bases to trimming and J lost 7 bases, with 24 bases between them. This CDR3 has 18 residues.

V gene TRBV5-4 combines with J gene TRBJ1-6; D might be TRBD1 (6 bases). The sequencing used peripheral blood mononuclear cells (PBMCs), collected before the fourth cycle of nivolumab. The clonotype was recovered from a human donor with classical Hodgkin lymphoma. The CDR3 DNA reads as TGTGCCAGCAGCCACCTGGCCGGACAGCCAACTCCGAATTCACCCCTCCACTTT. It translates to CASSHLAGQPTPNSPLHF.